This T cell receptor (beta chain) comes out of a study of T cell repertoires in cytomegalovirus infection. Overall study: The authors relied on CMV epitopes, both recently identified HLA-C-restricted and well-studied HLA-B-restricted.

General study points: Clonotypes of TCR beta that were HLA-C-restricted and CMV-specific dominated the ex vivo response.

One entry per CDR3 protein, called by TCRdb with MiXCR from the reads. The data hold a few hundred thousand distinct CDR3 sequences, with about 35% observed a single time. This CDR3 is 14 amino acids long. Germline V gene data show CDR1 as SGHTA and CDR2 as FQGNSA. V lost 2 bases and J lost 9; bases outside the gene matches: 5. Of note for this clonotype: Its antigen remains unknown.

This sample comprised cultured PBMCs, obtained from culture after CMV antigen stimulation. The rearrangement joins TRBV7-2 to TRBJ2-1, with 9 bases lining up with TRBD1. The source is a human donor in good health (CMV status not recorded). Some clones in this sample may be carry-over from other donors' samples. CDR3 bases: TGTGCCAGCAGCTTAACAGGGGGCGCCGTTGAGCAGTTCTTC. Protein: CASSLTGGAVEQFF. The whole variable domain, filled in from reference TRBV7-2 and TRBJ2-1, reads GAGVSQSPSNKVTEKGKDVELRCDPISGHTALYWYRQSLGQGLEFLIYFQGNSAPDKSGLPSDRFSAERTGGSVSTLTIQRTQQEDSAVYLCASSLTGGAVEQFFGPGTRLTVL.